This T cell receptor (beta chain) was recorded in a study of patients and donors after allogeneic stem cell transplantation. MiXCR, applied by TCRdb to the RT-PCR reads, yields one record per CDR3 protein. The table has about 960,000 distinct CDR3 sequences, approximately 18% seen once. The CDR3 is 14 amino acids. Looked up from germline, CDR1 is LGHNT and CDR2 is FRNRAP. Unmatched junction bases numbered 4, after V lost 7 bases and J lost 4 bases. This clonotype was seen a handful of times. Sequencing was performed on blood, either unsorted or a sorted T cell fraction (not recorded which). The receptor was isolated from a human donor who was either an allogeneic HSCT recipient or a stem cell or donor lymphocyte infusion donor (not recorded which). It is not recorded whose cells these are; they may come from a transplant donor. V and J are TRBV12-5 and TRBJ1-6; 7 positions match TRBD1. The CDR3 here is CASAPGQYNSPLHF. CDR3 coding DNA: TGTGCTAGTGCCCCGGGACAGTATAATTCACCCCTCCACTTT. Full variable domain (rest looked up from reference TRBV12-5 and TRBJ1-6): DARVTQTPRHKVTEMGQEVTMRCQPILGHNTVFWYRQTMMQGLELLAYFRNRAPLDDSGMPKDRFSAEMPDATLATLKIQPSEPRDSAVYFCASAPGQYNSPLHFGNGTRLTVT.